The clone carrying this TCR beta chain was counted once. This specimen belongs to a study of blood T cell repertoires in COVID-19. Whole-study context: The study drew acute and convalescent COVID-19 samples from the United States, Italy and Spain. From T cells, B-cell-depleted T cells, or PBMCs came the material, which was cDNA or gDNA.

The ends lost 8 bases at V and 10 bases at J; junction bases unmatched: 8. The CDR3 loop spans 14 amino acids. The germline V gene encodes CDR1 KGHDR and CDR2 SFDVKD. Followed longitudinally, the Seattle patients had been enrolled during active infection. TCRdb keeps only in-frame clones here, not all; method: immunoSEQ multiplex PCR. The profile covers tens of thousands of clones, with approximately 89% appearing a single time and under 45% taken by the ten largest. The V gene is TRBV24-1, the J gene TRBJ2-1; TRBD2 aligns across 12 bases. The sample taken for sequencing was peripheral blood. The receptor was isolated from a woman aged 60-75 years with COVID-19, enrolled during active disease. The CDR3 sequence is CATNPTSGSSEQFF. Here the CDR3 DNA reads TGTGCCACCAATCCGACTAGCGGGAGTTCGGAGCAGTTCTTC.